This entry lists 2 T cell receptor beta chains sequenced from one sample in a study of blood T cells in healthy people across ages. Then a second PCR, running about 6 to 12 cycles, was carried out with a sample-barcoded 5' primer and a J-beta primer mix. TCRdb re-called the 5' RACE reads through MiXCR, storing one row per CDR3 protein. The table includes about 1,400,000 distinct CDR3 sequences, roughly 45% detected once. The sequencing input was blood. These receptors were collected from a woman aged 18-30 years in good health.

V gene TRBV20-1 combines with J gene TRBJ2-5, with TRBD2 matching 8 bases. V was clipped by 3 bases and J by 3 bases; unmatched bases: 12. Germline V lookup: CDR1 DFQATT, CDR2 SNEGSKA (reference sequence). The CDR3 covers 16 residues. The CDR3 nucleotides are TGCAGTGCTAGTCCCACTAGCGGCCTAGGGAAAGAGACCCAGTACTTC. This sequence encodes CSASPTSGLGKETQYF.

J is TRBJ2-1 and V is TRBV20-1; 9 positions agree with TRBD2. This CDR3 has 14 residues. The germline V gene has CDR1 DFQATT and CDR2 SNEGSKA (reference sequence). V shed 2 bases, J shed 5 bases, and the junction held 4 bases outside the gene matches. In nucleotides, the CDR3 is TGCAGTGCTAGACCTAGCGGGGTAGACAATGAGCAGTTCTTC. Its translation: CSARPSGVDNEQFF.